These 8 T cell receptor beta chains originate from one sample sequenced in a study of cytotoxic CD8 clonotypes in ibrutinib-treated CLL. Clones were read by immunoSEQ multiplex PCR, and TCRdb kept only the in-frame ones, dropping some. This sample carries just over 200,000 clones, just under 80% of them seen once, and the ten largest clones take approximately 10%. The sample here was PBMCs, taken after 12 months of ibrutinib treatment. Receptors originate from a human donor with chronic lymphocytic leukemia.

The chain joins TRBV10-3 to TRBJ1-4; no definite D call. CDR1 is ENHRY, CDR2 SYGVKD, per germline. Trimming pared 4 bases from V and 5 bases from J, leaving 14 bases between. This CDR3 is built from 15 residues. For the CDR3, the DNA is TGTGCCATCAGTGGAGAATTTAGCCGGAATGAAAAACTGTTTTTT. Amino acid sequence: CAISGEFSRNEKLFF.

V is TRBV5-1 and J is TRBJ1-2; possibly TRBD1 for D (6 bases). Per germline, CDR1 SGHRS and CDR2 YFSETQ. There are 15 residues in the CDR3. Deletions cut 4 bases from V and 3 bases from J, with 16 bases between. CDR3 loop: CASSGGGPGYYGYTF. The CDR3 DNA follows: TGCGCCAGCAGCGGTGGGGGGCCCGGATACTATGGCTACACCTTC.

The V gene is TRBV5-1, the J gene TRBJ2-7; D unclear. There are 12 residues in the CDR3. The ends were cut back, 3 bases at V and 6 bases at J, with 10 bases in the middle. CDR1 is SGHRS and CDR2 is YFSETQ in the germline V gene. The CDR3 DNA sequence: TGCGCCAGCAGCTCCGAGGTATTCGAGCAGTACTTC. It codes for CASSSEVFEQYF.

The table lists this clone with a few counts. The chain has TRBV4-1 and TRBJ2-1; D is unclear. With 1 base removed from V and 0 bases from J, the gap between germline ends came to 4 bases. Germline values: CDR1 MGHRA, CDR2 YSYEKL. This CDR3 has 14 residues. CDR3 sequence (DNA): TGCGCCAGCAGCCAAGGGGGCTCCTACAATGAGCAGTTCTTC. Its protein product is CASSQGGSYNEQFF.

Regarding this clone: It may be a read error: a sequence one base away is much more abundant. The chain uses TRBV28 and TRBJ2-7; tentatively, D is TRBD1 (6 bases). The germline V gene encodes CDR1 MDHEN and CDR2 SYDVKM. V gave up 2 bases and J gave up 4 bases, with 6 bases separating them. The CDR3 is 12 residues long. CDR3 in amino acids: CASSLDRYEQYF. The CDR3 nucleotides read TGTGCCAGCAGTTTAGACAGGTACGAGCAGTACTTC.

The chain is built from TRBV11-2 and TRBJ1-3; 8 bases agree with TRBD1. CDR1 and CDR2 (germline): SGHAT, FQNNGV. The trim removed 5 bases at V and 1 base at J, leaving 4 bases unmatched. CDR3 length: 15 amino acids. The CDR3 protein is CASSRDRMSGNTIYF. CDR3 in DNA: TGTGCCAGCAGCCGGGACAGGATGTCTGGAAACACCATATATTTT.

The rearrangement uses TRBV7-9 and TRBJ2-2, with D tentatively TRBD1 (5 bases). This CDR3 spans 13 amino acids. V lost 6 bases and J 7 bases, leaving 12 bases between the germline ends. The germline V gene has CDR1 SEHNR and CDR2 FQNEAQ (reference sequence). DNA of the CDR3: TGTGCCAGCAGGGGGCCATCCAGCGGGGAGCTGTTTTTT. It codes for CASRGPSSGELFF.

This rearrangement joins TRBV27 to TRBJ2-1, with D unclear. This CDR3 is built from 13 residues. Germline CDR1 is MNHEY and CDR2 is SMNVEV (reference sequence). Trimming took off 3 bases at V and 10 bases at J, with 13 bases between the two ends. The CDR3 sequence is CASSFSSSMEQFF. The CDR3 nucleotides read TGTGCCAGCAGTTTTTCTTCGAGTATGGAGCAGTTCTTC.